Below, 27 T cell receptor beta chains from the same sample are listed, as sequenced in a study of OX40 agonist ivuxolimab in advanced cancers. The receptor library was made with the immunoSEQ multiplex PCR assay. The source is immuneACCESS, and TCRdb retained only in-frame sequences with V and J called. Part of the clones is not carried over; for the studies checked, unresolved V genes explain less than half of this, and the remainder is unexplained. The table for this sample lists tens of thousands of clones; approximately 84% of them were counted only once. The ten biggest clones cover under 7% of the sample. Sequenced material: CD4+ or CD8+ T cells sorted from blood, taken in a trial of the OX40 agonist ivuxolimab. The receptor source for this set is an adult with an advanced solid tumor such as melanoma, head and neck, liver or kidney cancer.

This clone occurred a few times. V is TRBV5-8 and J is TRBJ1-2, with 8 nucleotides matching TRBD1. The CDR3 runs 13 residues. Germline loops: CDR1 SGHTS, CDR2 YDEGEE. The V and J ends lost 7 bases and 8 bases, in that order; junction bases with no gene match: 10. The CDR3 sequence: CASGNRGVEGYTF. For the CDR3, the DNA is TGTGCCAGCGGCAACAGGGGGGTGGAAGGCTACACCTTC.

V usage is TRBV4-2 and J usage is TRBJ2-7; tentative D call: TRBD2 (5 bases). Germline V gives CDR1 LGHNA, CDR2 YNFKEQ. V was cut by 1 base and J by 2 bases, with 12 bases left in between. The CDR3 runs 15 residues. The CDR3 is CASSQAVDYAYEQYF. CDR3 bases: TGTGCCAGCAGCCAAGCAGTAGACTACGCCTACGAGCAGTACTTC.

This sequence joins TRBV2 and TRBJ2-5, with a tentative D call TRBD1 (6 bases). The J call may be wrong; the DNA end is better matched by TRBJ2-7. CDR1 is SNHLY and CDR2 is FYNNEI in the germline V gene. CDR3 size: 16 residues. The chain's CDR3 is CASSDHTGSYRTEQYF. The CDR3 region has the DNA TGTGCCAGCAGTGACCACACAGGGAGTTACCGAACCGAGCAGTACTTC.

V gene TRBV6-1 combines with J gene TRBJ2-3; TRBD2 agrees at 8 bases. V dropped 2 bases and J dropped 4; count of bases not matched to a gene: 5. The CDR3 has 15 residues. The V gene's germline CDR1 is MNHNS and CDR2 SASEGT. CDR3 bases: TGTGCCAGCAGTGAAAGACTAGCGCTGGCAGATACGCAGTATTTT. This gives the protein CASSERLALADTQYF.

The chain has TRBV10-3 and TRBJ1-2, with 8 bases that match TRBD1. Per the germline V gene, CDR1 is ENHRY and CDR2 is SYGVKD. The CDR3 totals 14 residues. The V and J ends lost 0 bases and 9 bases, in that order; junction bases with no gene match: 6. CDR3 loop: CAISESGQGDRYTF. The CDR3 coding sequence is TGTGCCATCAGTGAGTCAGGACAGGGTGATCGCTACACCTTC.

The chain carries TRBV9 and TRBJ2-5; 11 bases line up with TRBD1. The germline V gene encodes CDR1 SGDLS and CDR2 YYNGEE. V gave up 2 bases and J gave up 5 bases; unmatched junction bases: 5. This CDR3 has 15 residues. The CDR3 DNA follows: TGTGCCAGCAGCGTTGGGGACAGGGGGTCGGAGACCCAGTACTTC. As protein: CASSVGDRGSETQYF.

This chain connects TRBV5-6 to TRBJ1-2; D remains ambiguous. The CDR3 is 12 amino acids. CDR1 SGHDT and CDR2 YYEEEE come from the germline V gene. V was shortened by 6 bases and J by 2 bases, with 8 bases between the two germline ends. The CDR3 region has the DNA TGTGCCAGCACCATACAGAACTATGGCTACACCTTC. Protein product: CASTIQNYGYTF.

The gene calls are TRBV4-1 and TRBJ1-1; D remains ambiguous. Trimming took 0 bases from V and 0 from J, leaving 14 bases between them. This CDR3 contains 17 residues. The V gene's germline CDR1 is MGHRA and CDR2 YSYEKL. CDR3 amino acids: CASSQDPVGWMNTEAFF. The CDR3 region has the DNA TGCGCCAGCAGCCAAGATCCGGTCGGCTGGATGAACACTGAAGCTTTCTTT.

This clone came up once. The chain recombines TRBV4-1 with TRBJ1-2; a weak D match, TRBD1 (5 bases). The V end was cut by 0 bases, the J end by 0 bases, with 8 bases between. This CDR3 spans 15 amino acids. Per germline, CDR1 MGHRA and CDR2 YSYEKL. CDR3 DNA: TGCGCCAGCAGCCAAGAACCAGGGACTAACTATGGCTACACCTTC. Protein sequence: CASSQEPGTNYGYTF.

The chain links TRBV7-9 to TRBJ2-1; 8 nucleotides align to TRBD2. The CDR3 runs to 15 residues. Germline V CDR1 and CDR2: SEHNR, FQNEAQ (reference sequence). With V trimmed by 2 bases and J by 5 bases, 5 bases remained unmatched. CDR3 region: CASSLRREANNEQFF. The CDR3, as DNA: TGTGCCAGCAGCTTACGGCGGGAGGCCAACAATGAGCAGTTCTTC.

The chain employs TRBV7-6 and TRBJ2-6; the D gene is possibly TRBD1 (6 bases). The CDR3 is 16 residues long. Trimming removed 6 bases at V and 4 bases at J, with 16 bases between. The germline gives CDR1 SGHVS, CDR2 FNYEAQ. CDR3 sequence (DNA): TGTGCCAGCAGTCTCTCAGGGGCGACGGGGGCCAACGTCCTGACTTTC. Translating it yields CASSLSGATGANVLTF.

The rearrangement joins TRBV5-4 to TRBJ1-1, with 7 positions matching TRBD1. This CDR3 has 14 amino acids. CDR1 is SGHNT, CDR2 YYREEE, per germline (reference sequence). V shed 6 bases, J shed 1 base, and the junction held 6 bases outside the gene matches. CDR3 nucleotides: TGTGCCAGCACCCTCAGGACAGGGAACACTGAAGCTTTCTTT. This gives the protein CASTLRTGNTEAFF.

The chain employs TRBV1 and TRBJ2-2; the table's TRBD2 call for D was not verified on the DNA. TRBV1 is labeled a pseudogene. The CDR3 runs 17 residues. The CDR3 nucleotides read TGCACCAGCAGCCATGCTAATAGCGGGAGTGACACCGGGGAGCTGTTTTTT. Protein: CTSSHANSGSDTGELFF.

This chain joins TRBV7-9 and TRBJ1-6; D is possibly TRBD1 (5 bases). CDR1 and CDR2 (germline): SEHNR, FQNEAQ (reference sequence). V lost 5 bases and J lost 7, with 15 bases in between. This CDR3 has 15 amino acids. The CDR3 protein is CASSPFGGKNSPLHF. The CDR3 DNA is TGTGCCAGCAGCCCCTTTGGGGGAAAGAATTCACCCCTCCACTTT. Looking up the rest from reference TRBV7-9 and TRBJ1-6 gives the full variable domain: DTGVSQNPRHKITKRGQNVTFRCDPISEHNRLYWYRQTLGQGPEFLTYFQNEAQLEKSRLLSDRFSAERPKGSFSTLEIQRTEQGDSAMYLCASSPFGGKNSPLHFGNGTRLTVT.

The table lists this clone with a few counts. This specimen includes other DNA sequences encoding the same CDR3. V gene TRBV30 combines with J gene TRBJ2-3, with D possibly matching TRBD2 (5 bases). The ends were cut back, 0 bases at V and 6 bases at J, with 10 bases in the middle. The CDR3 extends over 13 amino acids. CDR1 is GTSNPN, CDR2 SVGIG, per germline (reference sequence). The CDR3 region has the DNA TGTGCCTGGAGTGTACGTGAGCGGGATACGCAGTATTTT. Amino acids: CAWSVRERDTQYF.

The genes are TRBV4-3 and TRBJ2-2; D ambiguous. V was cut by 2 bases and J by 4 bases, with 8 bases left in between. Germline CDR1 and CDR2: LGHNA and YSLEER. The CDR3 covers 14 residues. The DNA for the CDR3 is TGCGCCAGCAGCCAAACGTGGGTCACCGGGGAGCTGTTTTTT. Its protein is CASSQTWVTGELFF.

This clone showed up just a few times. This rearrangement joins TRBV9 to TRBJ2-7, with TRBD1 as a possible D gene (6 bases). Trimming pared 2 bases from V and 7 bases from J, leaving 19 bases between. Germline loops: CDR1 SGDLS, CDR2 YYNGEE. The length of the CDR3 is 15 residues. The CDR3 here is CASSVSPGAFEEQYF. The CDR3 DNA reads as TGTGCCAGCAGCGTGAGTCCAGGGGCTTTCGAGGAGCAGTACTTC.

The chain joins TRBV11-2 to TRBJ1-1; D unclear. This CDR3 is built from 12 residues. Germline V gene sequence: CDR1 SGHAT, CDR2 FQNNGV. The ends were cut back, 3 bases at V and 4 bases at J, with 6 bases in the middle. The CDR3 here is CASSFVSTEAFF. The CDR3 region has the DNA TGTGCCAGCAGCTTCGTGAGCACTGAAGCTTTCTTT.

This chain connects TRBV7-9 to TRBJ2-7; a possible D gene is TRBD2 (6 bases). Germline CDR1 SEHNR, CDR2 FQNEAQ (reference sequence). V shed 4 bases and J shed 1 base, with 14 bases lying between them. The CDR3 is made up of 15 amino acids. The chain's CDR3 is CASSSPGLASYEQYF. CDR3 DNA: TGTGCCAGCAGCTCTCCGGGACTGGCATCCTACGAGCAGTACTTC.

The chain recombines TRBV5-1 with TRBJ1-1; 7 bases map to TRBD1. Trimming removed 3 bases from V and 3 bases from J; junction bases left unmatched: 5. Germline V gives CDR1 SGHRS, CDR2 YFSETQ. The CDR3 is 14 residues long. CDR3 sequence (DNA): TGCGCCAGCAGCTCGACAGGGACCGACACTGAAGCTTTCTTT. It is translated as CASSSTGTDTEAFF. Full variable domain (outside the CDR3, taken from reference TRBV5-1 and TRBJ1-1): KAGVTQTPRYLIKTRGQQVTLSCSPISGHRSVSWYQQTPGQGLQFLFEYFSETQRNKGNFPGRFSGRQFSNSRSEMNVSTLELGDSALYLCASSSTGTDTEAFFGQGTRLTVV.

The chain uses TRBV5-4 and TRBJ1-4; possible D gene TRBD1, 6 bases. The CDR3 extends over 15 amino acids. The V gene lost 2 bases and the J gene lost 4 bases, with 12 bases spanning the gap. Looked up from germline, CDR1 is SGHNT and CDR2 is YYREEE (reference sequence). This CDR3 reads CASSFHGDNNEKLFF. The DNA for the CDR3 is TGTGCCAGCAGCTTTCACGGGGACAATAATGAAAAACTGTTTTTT.

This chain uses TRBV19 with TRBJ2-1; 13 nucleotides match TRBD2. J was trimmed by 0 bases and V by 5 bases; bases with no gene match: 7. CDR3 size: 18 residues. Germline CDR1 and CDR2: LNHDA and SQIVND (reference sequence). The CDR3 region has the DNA TGTGCCAGTAGTTTGGGACTAGCGGGACCCGGCTCCTACAATGAGCAGTTCTTC. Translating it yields CASSLGLAGPGSYNEQFF.

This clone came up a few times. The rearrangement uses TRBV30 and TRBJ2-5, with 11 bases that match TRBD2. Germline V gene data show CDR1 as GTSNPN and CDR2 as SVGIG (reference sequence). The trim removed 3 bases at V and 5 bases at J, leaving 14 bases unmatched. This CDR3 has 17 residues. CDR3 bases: TGTGCCTGGAGATACACTAGCGGGAGCCTCTTCGAGGAGACCCAGTACTTC. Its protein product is CAWRYTSGSLFEETQYF.

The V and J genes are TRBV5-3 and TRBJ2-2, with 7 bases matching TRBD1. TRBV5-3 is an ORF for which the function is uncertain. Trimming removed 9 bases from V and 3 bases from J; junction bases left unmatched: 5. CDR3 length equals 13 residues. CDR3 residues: CATLDRYTGELFF. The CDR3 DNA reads TGTGCCACCTTGGACAGGTACACCGGGGAGCTGTTTTTT.

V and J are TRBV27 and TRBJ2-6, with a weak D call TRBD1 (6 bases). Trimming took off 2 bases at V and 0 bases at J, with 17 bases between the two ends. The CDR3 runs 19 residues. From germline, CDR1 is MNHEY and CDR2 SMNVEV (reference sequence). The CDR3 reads CASSLRWGRGDSGANVLTF. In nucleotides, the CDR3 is TGTGCCAGCAGTTTACGTTGGGGCAGGGGAGACTCTGGGGCCAACGTCCTGACTTTC.

CDR3 loop: CASSYGGGGYTF. The CDR3 region has the DNA TGTGCCAGCAGTTACGGAGGCGGTGGCTACACCTTC. This chain connects TRBV6-5 to TRBJ1-2; D gene unclear. The CDR3 has 12 residues. V dropped 2 bases and J dropped 7 bases, with 8 bases sitting between them. Germline CDR1 and CDR2: MNHEY and SVGAGI.

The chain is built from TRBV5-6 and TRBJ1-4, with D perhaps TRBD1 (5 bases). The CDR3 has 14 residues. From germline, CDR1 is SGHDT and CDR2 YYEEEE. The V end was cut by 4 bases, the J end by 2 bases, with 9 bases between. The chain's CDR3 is CASSAGRTNEKLFF. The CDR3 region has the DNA TGTGCCAGCAGCGCAGGGAGGACTAATGAAAAACTGTTTTTT. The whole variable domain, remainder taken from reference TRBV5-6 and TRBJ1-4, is DAGVTQSPTHLIKTRGQQVTLRCSPKSGHDTVSWYQQALGQGPQFIFQYYEEEERQRGNFPDRFSGHQFPNYSSELNVNALLLGDSALYLCASSAGRTNEKLFFGSGTQLSVL.